The 28 T cell receptor beta chains below all came from one sample that was sequenced in a study of control samples from healthy donors and cancer patients. The method was immunoSEQ multiplex PCR; TCRdb's version includes in-frame clones alone and lacks a portion of them. The sample gives about 85,000 clones, 85% to 90% of which show up once; less than 8.5% is in the top ten. The sequencing sample was made of blood. Every receptor here comes from a woman in her sixties in good health.

This clone was picked up a small number of times. The rearrangement links TRBV4-1 to TRBJ1-5, with 7 bases that match TRBD1. The germline gives CDR1 MGHRA, CDR2 YSYEKL. The CDR3 is 14 amino acids. Losses at the gene ends were 3 bases for V and 4 bases for J; bases not matched to a gene: 3. The CDR3 reads CASSHSQGNQPQHF. CDR3 coding DNA: TGCGCCAGCAGCCACTCACAGGGGAATCAGCCCCAGCATTTT.

The rearrangement uses TRBV11-2 and TRBJ1-2; 8 nucleotides match TRBD1. The CDR3 has 13 residues. The germline V gene encodes CDR1 SGHAT and CDR2 FQNNGV. The V segment lost 5 bases and the J segment 5 bases; nucleotides outside the gene matches: 4. The DNA of the CDR3 is TGTGCCAGCAGCGCGACAGGGGAATATGGCTACACCTTC. Its translation: CASSATGEYGYTF.

The chain employs TRBV12-3 or TRBV12-4 and TRBJ1-5; D is unresolved. Between the trimmed V and J ends, which lost 3 bases and 14 bases, there was a span of 17 bases. This CDR3 has 13 residues. The CDR3 sequence: CASSLSRPGSEHF. The CDR3 DNA reads TGTGCCAGCAGTTTGTCCCGACCGGGCTCAGAGCATTTT.

This CDR3 is CASSYSMVGREQYF. The CDR3 DNA follows: TGTGCCAGCAGTTACTCGATGGTGGGGCGAGAGCAGTACTTC. The chain is built from TRBV6-2 or TRBV6-3 and TRBJ2-7, with D maybe TRBD1 (5 bases). The V gene lost 0 bases and the J gene lost 7 bases, with 13 bases spanning the gap. The CDR3 covers 14 residues. The germline gives CDR1 MNHEY, CDR2 SVGEGT.

Comment on this clone: This sample also contains other DNA sequences that code for the same CDR3. The chain uses TRBV29-1 and TRBJ1-1; D call uncertain. The germline V gene has CDR1 SQVTM and CDR2 ANQGSEA. With 7 bases removed from V and 2 bases from J, the gap between germline ends came to 5 bases. The CDR3 sequence is 10 residues long. The CDR3 loop reads CSALNTEAFF. Written as DNA, the CDR3 is TGCAGCGCCCTAAACACTGAAGCTTTCTTT.

The chain is built from TRBV11-3 and TRBJ1-2, with D perhaps TRBD1 (6 bases). The CDR3 has 17 residues. From germline, CDR1 is SGHNT and CDR2 YENEEA. The V end was cut by 0 bases, the J end by 4 bases, with 18 bases between. The CDR3 DNA reads as TGTGCCAGCAGCTTAGAGGGGGAAGGCGGGGGCGGCTATGGCTACACCTTC. Protein product: CASSLEGEGGGGYGYTF.

The genes are TRBV14 and TRBJ2-7, with D tentatively TRBD1 (6 bases). V was cut by 5 bases and J by 6 bases, with 11 bases left in between. The CDR3 is 12 residues long. Germline V gene data show CDR1 as SGHDN and CDR2 as FVKESK. CDR3 sequence reads: CASSASRGEQYF. DNA for the CDR3: TGTGCCAGCAGCGCCTCCAGGGGCGAGCAGTACTTC.

The chain uses TRBV7-2 and TRBJ2-3, with TRBD2 matching over 10 bases. The CDR3 runs 14 residues. Germline V CDR1 and CDR2: SGHTA, FQGNSA. Trimming cost V 6 bases and J 6 bases; bases outside gene matches: 6. CDR3 sequence (DNA): TGTGCCAGCAGAGCGGGAGGGCGTTACGATACGCAGTATTTT. Residues: CASRAGGRYDTQYF.

The gene calls are TRBV25-1 and TRBJ2-7, with 10 bases lining up with TRBD2. Trimming at V came to 0 bases and at J to 4 bases, leaving 9 bases not matched to a gene. CDR1 is MGHDK, CDR2 SYGVNS, per germline. The CDR3 spans 17 residues. The CDR3 DNA reads TGTGCCAGCAGTGAATACAGGGCTAGCGGGAGAAAGTACGAGCAGTACTTC. It is translated as CASSEYRASGRKYEQYF.

The chain has TRBV12-3 or TRBV12-4 and TRBJ1-4, with D tentatively TRBD1 (5 bases). The CDR3 contains 13 residues. V was clipped by 3 bases and J by 5 bases, with 7 bases between them. CDR3 nucleotide sequence: TGTGCCAGCAGTTTTCAGGGCAATGAAAAACTGTTTTTT. The encoded protein is CASSFQGNEKLFF.

This clone was seen only once. This chain links TRBV7-9 with TRBJ1-4; D gene uncertain. Per germline, CDR1 SEHNR and CDR2 FQNEAQ (reference sequence). Deletions cut 4 bases from V and 7 bases from J, with 16 bases between. The CDR3 runs to 15 residues. CDR3 in DNA: TGTGCCAGCAGCTCCTTCCGGGGTTCAGCTGAAAAACTGTTTTTT. Protein: CASSSFRGSAEKLFF.

This chain connects TRBV11-2 to TRBJ1-2, with TRBD1 matching over 11 bases. The germline V gene encodes CDR1 SGHAT and CDR2 FQNNGV. The CDR3 is 16 amino acids. Trimming took 1 base from V and 5 from J; bases not matched to a gene: 6. Here the CDR3 DNA reads TGTGCCAGCAGCTTAGGGTTCGGGACAGGGGGTTATGGCTACACCTTC. Its protein product is CASSLGFGTGGYGYTF.

This clone was observed a handful of times. V and J are TRBV29-1 and TRBJ1-2; D might be TRBD1 (6 bases). This CDR3 contains 15 residues. In germline, CDR1 is SQVTM, CDR2 ANQGSEA. The ends were cut back, 5 bases at V and 4 bases at J, with 20 bases in the middle. CDR3 nucleotides: TGCAGCGTTTCCCCCCTTTACAGGGTTTCCTATGGCTACACCTTC. Translation gives CSVSPLYRVSYGYTF. Together with reference TRBV29-1 and TRBJ1-2, the CDR3 gives the full variable domain: SAVISQKPSRDICQRGTSLTIQCQVDSQVTMMFWYRQQPGQSLTLIATANQGSEATYESGFVIDKFPISRPNLTFSTLTVSNMSPEDSSIYLCSVSPLYRVSYGYTFGSGTRLTVV.

The chain joins TRBV30 to TRBJ1-3, with D possibly TRBD1 on 6 matching bases. The CDR3 runs 14 residues. Trimming took off 2 bases at V and 2 bases at J, with 10 bases between the two ends. Germline V CDR1 and CDR2: GTSNPN, SVGIG (reference sequence). The CDR3 DNA is TGTGCCTGGAGTCTCCAGGGGCCTGGAAACACCATATATTTT. Translation gives CAWSLQGPGNTIYF. Variable domain in full (rest from reference TRBV30 and TRBJ1-3): SQTIHQWPATLVQPVGSPLSLECTVEGTSNPNLYWYRQAAGRGLQLLFYSVGIGQISSEVPQNLSASRPQDRQFILSSKKLLLSDSGFYLCAWSLQGPGNTIYFGEGSWLTVV.

This clone rates as medium-sized. The V and J genes are TRBV4-1 and TRBJ1-5, with D perhaps matching TRBD1 (5 bases). The V end was cut by 2 bases, the J end by 8 bases, with 16 bases between. The CDR3 runs to 15 residues. The V gene's germline CDR1 is MGHRA and CDR2 YSYEKL. The CDR3 sequence is CASSQTLIGTEPQHF. In DNA, the CDR3 is TGCGCCAGCAGCCAAACGCTGATCGGGACCGAGCCCCAGCATTTT.

The J gene is TRBJ2-5, the V gene TRBV6-2 or TRBV6-3; D not resolved. V dropped 0 bases and J dropped 4 bases, with 9 bases sitting between them. The CDR3 has 14 amino acids. Germline V lookup: CDR1 MNHEY, CDR2 SVGEGT. CDR3 protein: CASSYSSAGETQYF. CDR3 bases: TGTGCCAGCAGTTACTCTTCGGCAGGAGAGACCCAGTACTTC.

There are a few counts of this clone. The rearrangement links TRBV28 to TRBJ2-5; 12 positions agree with TRBD2. The germline gives CDR1 MDHEN, CDR2 SYDVKM. V was pared by 6 bases and J by 6 bases, with 11 bases of the junction left unmatched. This CDR3 comprises 16 residues. This CDR3 is CASRGRLAGVGQTQYF. CDR3 sequence (DNA): TGTGCCAGCAGGGGGCGACTAGCGGGAGTGGGGCAGACCCAGTACTTC.

This clone showed up just a few times. V is TRBV7-2 and J is TRBJ1-4, with D hard to call. Germline V gene lookup returns CDR1 SGHTA and CDR2 FQGNSA. Trimming took off 2 bases at V and 0 bases at J, with 13 bases between the two ends. The CDR3 is 17 amino acids. The CDR3 DNA follows: TGTGCCAGCAGCTTAATGGCCCTGGGTGCAACTAATGAAAAACTGTTTTTT. It translates to CASSLMALGATNEKLFF.

The chain is built from TRBV6-2 or TRBV6-3 and TRBJ1-5; D perhaps matches TRBD1 (5 bases). CDR1 is MNHEY, CDR2 SVGEGT, per germline. CDR3 length equals 14 residues. The V gene lost 2 bases and the J gene lost 7 bases, with 12 bases spanning the gap. Written as DNA, the CDR3 is TGTGCCAGCAGTTACAGGGTAGGACACCAGCCCCAGCATTTT. Translation: CASSYRVGHQPQHF.

V gene TRBV28 combines with J gene TRBJ2-3, with 7 nucleotides matching TRBD1. CDR1 MDHEN and CDR2 SYDVKM come from the germline V gene. Trimming cost V 4 bases and J 1 base; bases outside gene matches: 2. This CDR3 comprises 14 residues. The CDR3 sequence is CASSSDRGTDTQYF. The DNA for the CDR3 is TGTGCCAGCAGTTCAGACAGGGGCACAGATACGCAGTATTTT.

V and J are TRBV4-2 and TRBJ1-3, with 10 bases aligning to TRBD1. The CDR3 loop spans 19 amino acids. Per the germline V gene, CDR1 is LGHNA and CDR2 is YNFKEQ. The junction had 10 bases not matched to a gene; V was cut back by 2 bases and J by 0 bases. CDR3 nucleotide sequence: TGTGCCAGCAGCCAACGCCGGGACAGGGGTTGGAGCTCTGGAAACACCATATATTTT. It codes for CASSQRRDRGWSSGNTIYF.

The chain combines TRBV7-9 with TRBJ2-3; D not certain. The germline V gene has CDR1 SEHNR and CDR2 FQNEAQ (reference sequence). Trimming shortened V by 0 bases and J by 2 bases, and 9 bases separated the two germline ends. This CDR3 spans 15 amino acids. The CDR3 reads CASSLARQITDTQYF. As DNA, the CDR3 is TGTGCCAGCAGCTTAGCAAGACAAATCACAGATACGCAGTATTTT.

This rearrangement joins TRBV19 to TRBJ1-2, with D maybe TRBD1 (5 bases). This CDR3 region has 15 residues. V was cut by 10 bases and J by 3 bases, with 21 bases left in between. Germline CDR1 is LNHDA and CDR2 is SQIVND (reference sequence). This CDR3 reads CATQDGGSPDYGYTF. CDR3 bases: TGTGCCACCCAAGACGGGGGATCCCCCGACTATGGCTACACCTTC.

The V and J genes are TRBV9 and TRBJ2-1; TRBD1 aligns across 7 bases. CDR1 and CDR2 from the germline V gene are SGDLS and YYNGEE. Trimming at V came to 3 bases and at J to 4 bases, leaving 7 bases not matched to a gene. The CDR3 totals 15 residues. CDR3 bases: TGTGCCAGCAGCGCCCGGGACAGAACTTACAATGAGCAGTTCTTC. This sequence encodes CASSARDRTYNEQFF.

The genes are TRBV11-3 and TRBJ1-1; D possibly corresponds to TRBD1 (5 bases). Trimming left V 5 bases short and J 4 bases short, with 14 bases between. Germline CDR1 and CDR2: SGHNT and YENEEA. This CDR3 has 14 amino acids. CDR3 sequence (DNA): TGTGCCAGCAGCGTCAGGGCCGAGGGCACTGAAGCTTTCTTT. Amino acid sequence: CASSVRAEGTEAFF.

The chain couples TRBV5-4 to TRBJ1-5, with D unclear. The CDR3 totals 13 residues. The V gene lost 0 bases and the J gene lost 7 bases, with 8 bases spanning the gap. CDR1 and CDR2 (germline): SGHNT, YYREEE (reference sequence). Written as DNA, the CDR3 is TGTGCCAGCAGCTTGGAACCGGGCCAGCCCCAGCATTTT. It yields the protein CASSLEPGQPQHF.

The gene calls are TRBV5-1 and TRBJ2-1; 10 bases match TRBD2. This CDR3 is built from 16 residues. The germline gives CDR1 SGHRS, CDR2 YFSETQ. Trimming at V came to 4 bases and at J to 2 bases, leaving 6 bases not matched to a gene. The CDR3 coding sequence is TGCGCCAGCAGCGGTCGGACTAGCGGTACCTACAATGAGCAGTTCTTC. Protein product: CASSGRTSGTYNEQFF. Using reference TRBV5-1 and TRBJ2-1 for the parts outside the CDR3, the full variable domain is KAGVTQTPRYLIKTRGQQVTLSCSPISGHRSVSWYQQTPGQGLQFLFEYFSETQRNKGNFPGRFSGRQFSNSRSEMNVSTLELGDSALYLCASSGRTSGTYNEQFFGPGTRLTVL.

The J gene is TRBJ2-3, the V gene TRBV25-1; D not certain. CDR1 is MGHDK and CDR2 is SYGVNS in the germline V gene. The CDR3 runs 15 residues. Trimming removed 8 bases at V and 1 base at J, with 16 bases between. The DNA of the CDR3 is TGTGCCAGCGGGGTAGCTTTTCGGGGCACAGATACGCAGTATTTT. This codes for CASGVAFRGTDTQYF.